These 2 T cell receptor beta chains share one sample of origin, sequenced in a study of OX40 agonist ivuxolimab in advanced cancers. The library was produced with the immunoSEQ multiplex PCR assay. TCRdb carries this immuneACCESS record with in-frame sequences only. Its versions omit some clonotypes, under half of them owing to an unresolved V gene in the studies checked, with the rest unexplained. The sample yields approximately 130,000 clones; more than 85% were counted once. The ten most abundant clones make up 1% of the sample. Material: CD4+ or CD8+ T cells sorted from blood, obtained in a trial of the OX40 agonist ivuxolimab. Receptors originate from an adult with an advanced solid tumor such as melanoma, head and neck, liver or kidney cancer.

This rearrangement joins TRBV5-1 to TRBJ1-4, with D possibly matching TRBD1 (5 bases). This CDR3 is built from 15 residues. Between the trimmed V and J ends, which lost 4 bases and 8 bases, there was a span of 18 bases. Germline V CDR1 and CDR2: SGHRS, YFSETQ. The CDR3 here is CASSPRGGRGEKLFF. The DNA of the CDR3 is TGCGCCAGCAGCCCCCGCGGGGGTCGAGGCGAAAAACTGTTTTTT.

V and J are TRBV7-2 and TRBJ2-7, with 7 bases matching TRBD1. Per germline, CDR1 SGHTA and CDR2 FQGNSA. The CDR3 length is 14 residues. Trimming at V came to 5 bases and at J to 5 bases, leaving 9 bases not matched to a gene. CDR3 sequence: CASSPPNRGDEQYF. DNA of the CDR3: TGTGCCAGCAGCCCACCCAACAGGGGCGACGAGCAGTACTTC.